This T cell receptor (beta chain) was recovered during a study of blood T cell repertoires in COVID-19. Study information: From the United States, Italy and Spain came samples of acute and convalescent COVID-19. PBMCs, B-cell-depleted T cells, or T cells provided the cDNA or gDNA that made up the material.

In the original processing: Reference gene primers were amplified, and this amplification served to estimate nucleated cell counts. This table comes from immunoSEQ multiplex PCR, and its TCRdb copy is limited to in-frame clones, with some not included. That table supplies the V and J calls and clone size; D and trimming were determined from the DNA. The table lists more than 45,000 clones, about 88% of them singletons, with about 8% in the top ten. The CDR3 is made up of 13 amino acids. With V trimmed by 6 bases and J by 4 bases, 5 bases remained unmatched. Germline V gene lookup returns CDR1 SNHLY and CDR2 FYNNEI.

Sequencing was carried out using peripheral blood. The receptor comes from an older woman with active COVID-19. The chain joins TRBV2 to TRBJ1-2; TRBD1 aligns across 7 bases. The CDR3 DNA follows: TGTGCCAGCAGCCGGGACAGCAGCTATGGCTACACCTTC. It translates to CASSRDSSYGYTF.